In its sample, the clone carrying this T cell receptor (beta chain) was seen many times. The antigen is undetermined. The sample originates from a study of regulatory T cells in long-lasting Graves disease. Study findings and constraints: Persistent Graves' patients showed a TCR diversity that was lower than that of newly diagnosed ones.

Time point noted: newly diagnosed GD, antithyroid drugs for less than 3 months. Making the TCR library involved RNA that had been extracted from PBMCs. Trimming at V came to 4 bases and at J to 4 bases, leaving 6 bases not matched to a gene. In germline, CDR1 is SQVTM, CDR2 ANQGSEA. This CDR3 spans 13 amino acids. Arm-PCR of CDR3 regions and iRepertoire HTBI primers were used to build TCR beta libraries. TCRdb itself ran the multiplex PCR reads through MiXCR, one entry per CDR3 protein. The data hold more than 450,000 distinct CDR3 sequences, with about a sixth observed a single time. This sample also appeared in a second study, on T cells in Graves' hyperthyroidism and ophthalmopathy. That paper adds: Most thyroid clonotypes that were expanded above 0.001 also turned up in blood.

Sequenced here: peripheral blood mononuclear cells (PBMCs), sampled at new diagnosis, from a patient treated with antithyroid drugs. The gene calls are TRBV29-1 and TRBJ2-7; 8 positions agree with TRBD2. The clonotype was recovered from a man between 40 and 49 years old with Graves disease. The DNA of the CDR3 is TGCAGCGTTGGGGACGGGAGGGCTTACGAGCAGTACTTC. Translated, it gives CSVGDGRAYEQYF.